These T cell receptor beta chains were read from a single sample in a study of neoadjuvant anti-PD-1 for oral cavity cancer. The assay was immunoSEQ multiplex PCR, and TCRdb's table has in-frame clones only and misses some. The sample consists of roughly 46,000 clones, about three quarters of them appearing once. The material was PBMCs, obtained after nivolumab (anti-PD-1) treatment. Receptors were obtained from a person aged 35-79 years with oral cavity squamous cell carcinoma. CDR3s include the opening cysteine and the closing phenylalanine or tryptophan. Each record gives: D gene, clone size, CDR3 length, J gene, V gene, CDR3 DNA, CDR3 protein. The D gene is left open where the match is weak. A clone size is listed for some rows: how often the clone was seen (once, few, many), or a class if it is expanded.

d_call: .
clone_size: .
cdr3_length: 13
j_call: TRBJ1-3
v_call: TRBV30
cdr3_nt: TGTGCCTGGAGTCGGCTCTCTGGAAACACCATATATTTT
cdr3_aa: CAWSRLSGNTIYF

d_call: .
clone_size: .
cdr3_length: 14
j_call: TRBJ2-1
v_call: TRBV9
cdr3_nt: TGTGCCAGCAGCGCCCGAGGATCTCTCAATGAGCAGTTCTTC
cdr3_aa: CASSARGSLNEQFF

d_call: .
clone_size: .
cdr3_length: 14
j_call: TRBJ2-1
v_call: TRBV9
cdr3_nt: TGTGCCAGCAGCGCCCGTCTCCAGTACAATGAGCAATTCTTC
cdr3_aa: CASSARLQYNEQFF

d_call: TRBD2
clone_size: .
cdr3_length: 16
j_call: TRBJ2-1
v_call: TRBV7-9
cdr3_nt: TGTGCCAGCAGCTTATCCCTCTTGGTAGCGGGAAGTGAGCAGTTCTTC
cdr3_aa: CASSLSLLVAGSEQFF

d_call: TRBD1
clone_size: .
cdr3_length: 18
j_call: TRBJ2-1
v_call: TRBV4-2
cdr3_nt: TGTGCCAGCAGCCAAGGGAAGGTCGGGACAGGCTCCTACAATGAGCAGTTCTTC
cdr3_aa: CASSQGKVGTGSYNEQFF

d_call: .
clone_size: .
cdr3_length: 14
j_call: TRBJ2-7
v_call: TRBV11-2
cdr3_nt: TGTGCCAGCAGCTTAGTCGTAAGTGACTACGAGCAGTACTTC
cdr3_aa: CASSLVVSDYEQYF

d_call: .
clone_size: .
cdr3_length: 13
j_call: TRBJ1-1
v_call: TRBV9
cdr3_nt: TGTGCCAGCAGCGAAACAGCGAACACTGAAGCTTTCTTT
cdr3_aa: CASSETANTEAFF

d_call: .
clone_size: .
cdr3_length: 18
j_call: TRBJ1-1
v_call: TRBV19
cdr3_nt: TGTGCCAGTAGTCCCCTGGGGGGCATTGGGGCCATGAACACTGAAGCTTTCTTT
cdr3_aa: CASSPLGGIGAMNTEAFF

d_call: TRBD2
clone_size: .
cdr3_length: 14
j_call: TRBJ2-7
v_call: TRBV6-1
cdr3_nt: TGTGCCAGCACCAGGGGCGGGAGGTCCTACGAGCAGTACTTC
cdr3_aa: CASTRGGRSYEQYF

d_call: .
clone_size: once
cdr3_length: 14
j_call: TRBJ1-1
v_call: TRBV5-8
cdr3_nt: TGTGCCAGCAGATCAACAGGGCATGGCACTGAAGCTTTCTTT
cdr3_aa: CASRSTGHGTEAFF

d_call: .
clone_size: .
cdr3_length: 14
j_call: TRBJ1-1
v_call: TRBV7-2
cdr3_nt: TGTGCCAGCAGCGACTTCAACCTGAACACTGAAGCTTTCTTT
cdr3_aa: CASSDFNLNTEAFF

d_call: .
clone_size: .
cdr3_length: 15
j_call: TRBJ2-3
v_call: TRBV5-1
cdr3_nt: TGCGCCAGCAGCTTGGTGCAGCGGAACACAGATACGCAGTATTTT
cdr3_aa: CASSLVQRNTDTQYF

d_call: .
clone_size: .
cdr3_length: 17
j_call: TRBJ2-3
v_call: TRBV7-6
cdr3_nt: TGTGCCAGCAGCTTAGGGTCGGGTGGTACGGCGGCAGATACGCAGTATTTT
cdr3_aa: CASSLGSGGTAADTQYF